The T cell receptor beta chain under discussion was sequenced for a study of Ad26.COV2.S vaccination and SARS-CoV-2 variants (dated by TCRdb to the early 2020s). Some background on the complete study: Donors in the vaccine arm were drawn from COV1001, a multicentre, randomized, double-blind, placebo-controlled phase I-IIa trial testing Ad26.COV2.S in healthy adults. Ad26.COV2.S was administered intramuscularly at a dose of 5x10^10 or 1x10^11 viral particles, either as one shot or as two shots given 56 days apart. TCRbeta repertoire sequencing was used to assess the specificity and breadth of SARS-CoV-2-reactive T cell receptors after Ad26.COV2.S vaccination. A total of around 32 samples were included in the TCR-sequenced set, comprising 19 Ad26.COV2.S vaccine recipients, 5 placebo recipients and 8 SARS-CoV-2 convalescent individuals. Trial participants were randomized into five groups of five: low-dose or high-dose Ad26.COV2.S given once or twice, or placebo on both occasions. Blinding of investigators to trial group allocation was maintained during experiments and outcome assessment. Overall study results and their limits: After vaccination, spike-specific CD8+ and CD4+ T cell responses were reported to show substantial breadth. It was noted by the authors that total T cell responses may have been underestimated by the TCR breadth and depth analyses. Higher spike-specific TCR breadth was observed in Ad26.COV2.S recipients than in placebo recipients (P = 0.0014). Comparable non-spike TCR breadth was observed between vaccine and placebo recipients, consistent with only spike being contained in the vaccine. The study was not powered for comparison of responses between vaccine doses or regimens.

A word on this clone: There is no known antigen for this receptor. Within one base of it there is no much larger clone, and no base qualities were kept.

This specimen's treatment or condition label, per the study, means: about 20 received Ad26.COV2.S at low or high dose, single or two shots; about 5 received placebo; per-sample allocation not given. Repertoires of vaccine and placebo recipients were sequenced from samples collected on day 63 after the first injection. In Cohort 1b, around 23 adults aged 18-55 years were enrolled at a single site in Boston, USA, between 29 July and 7 August 2020. Ad26.COV2.S consisted of a replication-incompetent adenovirus type 26 vector by which a prefusion-stabilized SARS-CoV-2 spike protein from the original Wuhan strain was expressed. Inclusive of the bounding cysteine and phenylalanine, the CDR3 is 11 residues long. Only the CDR3 region is kept as DNA, spanning 33 bases read in frame from base 1. Trimming at the junction amounts to 4 bases on V and 4 bases on J, and the germline ends lie 5 bases apart. From the germline V gene, CDR1 is SQVTM and CDR2 is ANQGSEA.

The immunoSEQ Assay was the method used to sequence TCRbeta CDR3 regions. After extraction, genomic DNA underwent amplification by bias-controlled multiplex PCR, followed by high-throughput sequencing. Per the source publication's procedure: To quantify the absolute abundance of each unique TCRbeta CDR3 region, sequences were collapsed and filtered. Usable DNA was measured by amplifying reference genes present in all nucleated cells, and TCRbeta template counts were normalized to that usable DNA to estimate T cell fraction. Repertoire TCRs were annotated as SARS-CoV-2-specific when V gene, CDR3 amino acid sequence and J gene were exactly matched to a known reactive TCR set. The reference SARS-CoV-2 TCR set was obtained from MIRA and was filtered for enrichment in COVID-19-positive ImmuneCODE repertoires, whereby public or cross-reactive TCRs were removed. Based on the MIRA antigens, annotated TCRs were further analysed at the level of specific ORF or position within ORF. Depth was the summed frequency of annotated unique rearrangements, while breadth was defined as annotated unique rearrangements over total unique productive rearrangements. Group comparisons of TCR breadth used two-sided Wilcoxon rank-sum tests. What TCRdb holds here is the immuneACCESS table cut down to in-frame rearrangements. Part of the clones is not present; checked against another copy, under half of the missing clones reflect an unresolved V gene, and the others are unexplained. V and J calls and clone size come straight from that table; D and trimming were deduced from the DNA. In this sample the table shows roughly 390,000 clones, more than 85% of which occur a single time. Around 3.4% of the sample belongs to the ten largest clones.

The V gene is TRBV29-1 and the J gene is TRBJ2-1; the D segment cannot be called with confidence. Sequencing used peripheral blood, obtained in a trial of Ad26.COV2.S vaccine versus placebo. The TCR sequence derives from a person between 18 and 59 years old who received the Ad26.COV2.S COVID-19 vaccine or a placebo. The CDR3 region has the sequence CSVGGYNEQFF. The nucleotide sequence is given as TGCAGCGTTGGTGGTTACAATGAGCAGTTCTTC.